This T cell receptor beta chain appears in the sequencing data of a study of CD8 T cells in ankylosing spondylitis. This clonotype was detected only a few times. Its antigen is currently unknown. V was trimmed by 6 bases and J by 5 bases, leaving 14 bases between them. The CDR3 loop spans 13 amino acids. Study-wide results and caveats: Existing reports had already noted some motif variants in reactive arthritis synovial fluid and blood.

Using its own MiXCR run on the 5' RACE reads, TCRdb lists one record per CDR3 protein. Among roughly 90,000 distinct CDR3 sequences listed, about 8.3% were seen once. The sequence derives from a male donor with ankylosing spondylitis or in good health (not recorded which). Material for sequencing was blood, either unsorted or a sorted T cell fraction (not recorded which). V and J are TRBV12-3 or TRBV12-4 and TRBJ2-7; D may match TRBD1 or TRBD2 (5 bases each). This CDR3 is CASSPLRDHEQYF. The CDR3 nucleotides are TGTGCCAGCAGCCCGCTCAGGGACCACGAGCAGTACTTC.